A selection of T cell receptor beta chains follows, all from one sample in a study of T cells in localized non-small cell lung cancer. Produced via immunoSEQ multiplex PCR; TCRdb's table is partial and in-frame only. Of roughly 34,000 clones in the sample, around 84% were seen once. The sequences come from peripheral blood, collected before any cancer treatment. These receptors were taken from a male donor at least 60 years old with stage III lung adenocarcinoma. Each CDR3 is given with its conserved first and last residue. The order of the fields is J gene, V gene, clone size, D gene, CDR3 DNA, CDR3 protein. The D gene is left open where the match is weak. Clone size is shown for a subset of rows, as once, few, many or a class of expanded clone.

J: TRBJ1-2
V: TRBV6-1
size: NA
D: NA
DNA: TGTGCCGGTAAGACGAGACCTTCCTCTTTCGATGGCTACACCTTC
CDR3: CAGKTRPSSFDGYTF

J: TRBJ2-7
V: TRBV27
size: NA
D: TRBD2
DNA: TGTGCCAGCAGTCACACTAGCGCGCACGAGCAGTACTTC
CDR3: CASSHTSAHEQYF

J: TRBJ1-6
V: TRBV6-5
size: NA
D: TRBD1
DNA: TGTGCCAGCAGCCGGGACAGCCGCTCACCCCTCCACTTT
CDR3: CASSRDSRSPLHF

J: TRBJ1-2
V: TRBV25-1
size: once
D: NA
DNA: TGTGCCAGCAGTCGTAGGTCGGACACTAACTATGGCTACACCTTC
CDR3: CASSRRSDTNYGYTF

J: TRBJ2-5
V: TRBV9
size: NA
D: NA
DNA: TGTGCCAGCAGCTCCCGAGAGGGTTTAGTGGAGACCCAGTACTTC
CDR3: CASSSREGLVETQYF

J: TRBJ2-5
V: TRBV9
size: few
D: TRBD1
DNA: TGTGCCAGCAGCGCAAGTACAGGGGTAAGGGAGACCCAGTACTTC
CDR3: CASSASTGVRETQYF

J: TRBJ1-2
V: TRBV5-1
size: NA
D: NA
DNA: TGCGCCAGCAGCTTAGGACAGTCGGATAACTATGGCTACACCTTC
CDR3: CASSLGQSDNYGYTF

J: TRBJ2-5
V: TRBV18
size: once
D: NA
DNA: TGTGCCAGCTCACAATTTCAGGGAGGCCAAGAGACCCAGTACTTC
CDR3: CASSQFQGGQETQYF

J: TRBJ1-1
V: TRBV7-6
size: NA
D: NA
DNA: TGTGCCAGCAGCTTAGATTGGGGCACTGAAGCTTTCTTT
CDR3: CASSLDWGTEAFF

J: TRBJ1-3
V: TRBV5-6
size: NA
D: NA
DNA: TGTGCCAGCAGCCTAGGGGTTGGAAACACCATATATTTT
CDR3: CASSLGVGNTIYF

J: TRBJ2-5
V: TRBV14
size: NA
D: TRBD2
DNA: TGTGCCAGCAGCCAAGGGGGACTAGCGGATTTCTGGTGGGAGACCCAGTACTTC
CDR3: CASSQGGLADFWWETQYF

J: TRBJ2-1
V: TRBV25-1
size: NA
D: NA
DNA: TGTGCCAGCAGTGAATTGTCCACAGTACCCTACAATGAGCAGTTCTTC
CDR3: CASSELSTVPYNEQFF

J: TRBJ2-7
V: TRBV9
size: NA
D: NA
DNA: TGTGCCAGCAGCGCTCCGAACAGGGACCACGAGCAGTACTTC
CDR3: CASSAPNRDHEQYF

J: TRBJ1-1
V: TRBV6-5
size: NA
D: TRBD1
DNA: TGTGCCAGCAGTTTACAGACAGGGGACACTGAAGCTTTCTTT
CDR3: CASSLQTGDTEAFF

J: TRBJ1-4
V: TRBV15
size: NA
D: NA
DNA: TGTGCCACCGCTATACGGGCTAATGAAAAACTGTTTTTT
CDR3: CATAIRANEKLFF

J: TRBJ1-2
V: TRBV5-4
size: NA
D: TRBD1
DNA: TGTGCCAGCAGCTTGGCCAAGGACAGGGTTGAAGGTAGTTACACCTTC
CDR3: CASSLAKDRVEGSYTF

J: TRBJ2-3
V: TRBV7-9
size: NA
D: TRBD2
DNA: TGTGCCAGCAGCTCCCGGGTTAGCGGGAGCGGCACAGATACGCAGTATTTT
CDR3: CASSSRVSGSGTDTQYF

J: TRBJ1-2
V: TRBV6-4
size: NA
D: NA
DNA: TGTGCCAGCAGTGACTCGCCCGGCGCCTATGGCTACACCTTC
CDR3: CASSDSPGAYGYTF

J: TRBJ1-2
V: TRBV5-8
size: NA
D: TRBD1
DNA: TGTGCCAGCAGCTTCGCCGGGACAGAAGATGGCTACACCTTC
CDR3: CASSFAGTEDGYTF

J: TRBJ2-2
V: TRBV11-2
size: NA
D: NA
DNA: TGTGCCAGCAGCTTTCTCCCCGCCTCCGGGGAGCTGTTTTTT
CDR3: CASSFLPASGELFF

J: TRBJ1-1
V: TRBV6-5
size: medium-sized
D: NA
DNA: TGTGCCAGCAGTTACAAGCCGGTGACCACTGAAGCTTTCTTT
CDR3: CASSYKPVTTEAFF

J: TRBJ2-1
V: TRBV2
size: NA
D: NA
DNA: TGTGCCAGCAGTGAAGACTTGTGGAGCGGCTCCTACAATGAGCAGTTCTTC
CDR3: CASSEDLWSGSYNEQFF

J: TRBJ2-6
V: TRBV7-6
size: NA
D: NA
DNA: TGTGCCAGCAGCTTAATAGATCAGGCACTTGGGGCCAACGTCCTGACTTTC
CDR3: CASSLIDQALGANVLTF

J: TRBJ1-2
V: TRBV4-1
size: once
D: NA
DNA: TGCGCCAGCAGCCAAGAGACAGCAAATAACTATGGCTACACCTTC
CDR3: CASSQETANNYGYTF

J: TRBJ2-2
V: TRBV7-9
size: NA
D: NA
DNA: TGTGCCAGCAGCTTAACCACCGGGGAGCTGTTTTTT
CDR3: CASSLTTGELFF

J: TRBJ1-4
V: TRBV7-2
size: NA
D: NA
DNA: TGTGCCAGCAGCTTAGACAGGGTAGGGGAAAAACTGTTTTTT
CDR3: CASSLDRVGEKLFF

J: TRBJ2-1
V: TRBV28
size: NA
D: NA
DNA: TGTGCCAGCAGTGCCGCGGGGCTAGAGAGAAATGAGCAGTTCTTC
CDR3: CASSAAGLERNEQFF

J: TRBJ2-3
V: TRBV5-1
size: NA
D: NA
DNA: TGCGCCAGCAGCTTGGGTCCGAGCACAGATACGCAGTATTTT
CDR3: CASSLGPSTDTQYF

J: TRBJ2-3
V: TRBV9
size: NA
D: TRBD1
DNA: TGTGCCAGCAGCGTAGGCACAGGGGTATCCACAGATACGCAGTATTTT
CDR3: CASSVGTGVSTDTQYF

J: TRBJ2-7
V: TRBV6-5
size: NA
D: NA
DNA: TGTGCCAGCAGTTACCTATTAAATATAAATCAGTACTTC
CDR3: CASSYLLNINQYF

J: TRBJ1-4
V: TRBV9
size: few
D: NA
DNA: TGTGCCAGCAGCGAGGGGAGCCCACCGCGGGAAAAACTGTTTTTT
CDR3: CASSEGSPPREKLFF

J: TRBJ2-7
V: TRBV5-6
size: NA
D: NA
DNA: TGTGCCAGCAGCTTGGGTTTGGGAGTAAGCGGCTTCTCCTACGAGCAGTACTTC
CDR3: CASSLGLGVSGFSYEQYF

J: TRBJ1-1
V: TRBV7-9
size: NA
D: NA
DNA: TGCGCCAGCACCCCTCTGGGGGTTGACACTGAAGCTTTCTTT
CDR3: CASTPLGVDTEAFF

J: TRBJ1-2
V: TRBV7-8
size: NA
D: NA
DNA: TGTGCCAGCAGCTTAGCGTTGGTGGACGGAAACTATGGCTACACCTTC
CDR3: CASSLALVDGNYGYTF

J: TRBJ2-5
V: TRBV5-1
size: NA
D: NA
DNA: TGCGCCAGCAGCTTGGGCGTCTTGGAGACCCAGTACTTC
CDR3: CASSLGVLETQYF

J: TRBJ1-2
V: TRBV6-1
size: NA
D: NA
DNA: TGTGCCAGCAGTGAAGGAAGGGGATATTCGAGCTACACCTTC
CDR3: CASSEGRGYSSYTF

J: TRBJ1-1
V: TRBV19
size: NA
D: TRBD1
DNA: TGTGCCAGTAGTCTGCCTGGACAGGTTAACACTGAAGCTTTCTTT
CDR3: CASSLPGQVNTEAFF

J: TRBJ2-7
V: TRBV5-4
size: NA
D: TRBD1
DNA: TGTGCCAGCAGCCTGGGACAGGGGGCTTCCGAGCAGTACTTC
CDR3: CASSLGQGASEQYF

J: TRBJ2-2
V: TRBV19
size: NA
D: NA
DNA: TGTGCCAGTAGTATATCAGGGACCGCGAACACCGGGGAGCTGTTTTTT
CDR3: CASSISGTANTGELFF

J: TRBJ2-3
V: TRBV10-2
size: NA
D: TRBD2
DNA: TGCGCCAGCAGTGATGGTAGCGGGAGAGGGACAGATACGCAGTATTTT
CDR3: CASSDGSGRGTDTQYF

J: TRBJ1-6
V: TRBV6-5
size: NA
D: TRBD1
DNA: TGTGCCAGCAGTACCGGACAGGGCTATAATTCACCCCTCCACTTT
CDR3: CASSTGQGYNSPLHF

J: TRBJ1-1
V: TRBV7-9
size: once
D: NA
DNA: TGTGCCAGCAGGGGCGGACCGAACACTGAAGCTTTCTTT
CDR3: CASRGGPNTEAFF

J: TRBJ2-1
V: TRBV6-6
size: NA
D: NA
DNA: TGTGCCAGCCTTCCGGGACCTGCTAATGAAGGGCAGTTCTTC
CDR3: CASLPGPANEGQFF

J: TRBJ1-1
V: TRBV2
size: NA
D: NA
DNA: TGTGCCAGCGGGACAATGAACACTGAAGCTTTCTTT
CDR3: CASGTMNTEAFF

J: TRBJ2-7
V: TRBV5-5
size: NA
D: TRBD2
DNA: TGTGCCAGCAGCCCGCTCCAAACGGGGGGCTCCTACGAGCAGTACTTC
CDR3: CASSPLQTGGSYEQYF

J: TRBJ2-3
V: TRBV7-2
size: NA
D: TRBD2
DNA: TGTGCCAGCAGCTTAGCGCTAGCGGGGGGGCGCGATACGCAGTATTTT
CDR3: CASSLALAGGRDTQYF

J: TRBJ2-3
V: TRBV9
size: NA
D: TRBD2
DNA: TGTGCCAGCAGCGTAGGGTGGACTAGCGGGGGATTAACAGATACGCAGTATTTT
CDR3: CASSVGWTSGGLTDTQYF

J: TRBJ2-5
V: TRBV7-9
size: NA
D: NA
DNA: TGTGCCAGCAGCTTTATTCCGGCAGAGACCCAGTACTTC
CDR3: CASSFIPAETQYF

J: TRBJ2-7
V: TRBV10-3
size: NA
D: TRBD1
DNA: TGTGCCATCAGTTCTTCCGGGACAGGGGCCCACGAGCAGTACTTC
CDR3: CAISSSGTGAHEQYF

J: TRBJ2-2
V: TRBV7-6
size: NA
D: TRBD1
DNA: TGTGCCAGCCGGGACAGGGAAAATGAGGTCACCGGGGAGCTGTTTTTT
CDR3: CASRDRENEVTGELFF

J: TRBJ1-2
V: TRBV20-1
size: NA
D: NA
DNA: TGCAGTGCCGGGGGGGACTATGGCTACACCTTC
CDR3: CSAGGDYGYTF

J: TRBJ2-7
V: TRBV19
size: few
D: NA
DNA: TGTGCCAGTAGTATTGTGGGGGGACGGGACGAGCAGTACTTC
CDR3: CASSIVGGRDEQYF

J: TRBJ2-5
V: TRBV2
size: NA
D: NA
DNA: TGTGCCAGCAGTCAGGGGTCAGAGACCCAGTACTTC
CDR3: CASSQGSETQYF

J: TRBJ1-1
V: TRBV27
size: NA
D: TRBD1
DNA: TGTGCCAGCAGGCGACAGGGAGGGACTGAAGCTTTCTTT
CDR3: CASRRQGGTEAFF

J: TRBJ2-3
V: TRBV5-6
size: NA
D: NA
DNA: TGTGCCAGCAGCCCCGTTGGGGGGATCGGCACAGATACGCAGTATTTT
CDR3: CASSPVGGIGTDTQYF

J: TRBJ1-4
V: TRBV6-5
size: NA
D: NA
DNA: TGTGCCAGCAGCCGCTCCGGGAGAAAACTGTTTTTT
CDR3: CASSRSGRKLFF

J: TRBJ2-1
V: TRBV28
size: NA
D: NA
DNA: TGTGCCAGCAGTCTCACTATCCCTCCGGGGGTCTTC
CDR3: CASSLTIPPGVF

J: TRBJ2-7
V: TRBV10-3
size: NA
D: NA
DNA: TGTGCCATCAGTGGTCGGACATCCCAATTGGGAGCCTACGAGCAGTACTTC
CDR3: CAISGRTSQLGAYEQYF

J: TRBJ1-2
V: TRBV20-1
size: NA
D: NA
DNA: TGCAGTGTAAGGGCCCGGATTCGCTACACCTTC
CDR3: CSVRARIRYTF

J: TRBJ1-2
V: TRBV9
size: NA
D: NA
DNA: TGTGCCAGCAGCGTATTTGACAGCGACTATGGCTACACCTTC
CDR3: CASSVFDSDYGYTF